Shown below are 17 T cell receptor beta chains from a single sample sequenced in a study of human T cells and chemical hapten exposure. TCRdb itself ran the RACE reads through MiXCR, one entry per CDR3 protein. This table has approximately 160,000 distinct CDR3 sequences, about a quarter appearing once. As for time point: patch test 3, about 24 weeks after DPC sensitization. Documented treatment: therapeutic diphenylcyclopropenone sensitization with weekly scalp DPC. The source material was whole blood, sampled in connection with sensitization to the hapten diphenylcyclopropenone (DPC). The source of these receptors is a woman aged 18-29 years with alopecia areata. Some clones in this sample may be carry-over from other donors' samples.

This clonotype showed up just once. The V and J genes are TRBV6-2 or TRBV6-3 and TRBJ1-1; D uncertain. Between the trimmed V and J ends, which lost 2 bases and 3 bases, there was a span of 4 bases. Germline values: CDR1 MNHEY, CDR2 SVGEGT. The CDR3 covers 12 residues. CDR3 loop: CASSYIHTEAFF. CDR3 nucleotides: TGTGCCAGCAGTTACATCCACACTGAAGCTTTCTTT.

This clonotype was observed a few times. The genes are TRBV29-1 and TRBJ2-2; D may match TRBD1 or TRBD2 (5 bases each). The CDR3 has 14 amino acids. CDR1 is SQVTM, CDR2 ANQGSEA, per germline. V was pared by 4 bases and J by 2 bases, with 11 bases between. The CDR3 DNA sequence: TGCAGCGTTGTGCCGGGGCGTAACACCGGGGAGCTGTTTTTT. It specifies CSVVPGRNTGELFF.

This clonotype was observed a handful of times. The chain has TRBV30 and TRBJ1-3; D is unclear. This CDR3 comprises 14 residues. CDR1 GTSNPN and CDR2 SVGIG come from the germline V gene (reference sequence). The DNA of the CDR3 is TGTGCATCCTCCCGGGGTATCTCTGGAAACACCATATATTTT. Protein product: CASSRGISGNTIYF.

V gene TRBV10-3 combines with J gene TRBJ2-1; the D is unclear. Looked up from germline, CDR1 is ENHRY and CDR2 is SYGVKD. V lost 4 bases and J 1 base, leaving 11 bases between the germline ends. The CDR3 is made up of 15 amino acids. CDR3 nucleotides: TGTGCCATCAGTGCCAGCCTCTCTTCCTACAATGAGCAGTTCTTC. As protein: CAISASLSSYNEQFF.

The chain has TRBV30 and TRBJ1-5; possibly TRBD1 for D (5 bases). Trimming removed 0 bases from V and 6 bases from J, with 12 bases in between. The CDR3 extends over 14 amino acids. Looked up from germline, CDR1 is GTSNPN and CDR2 is SVGIG (reference sequence). This CDR3 reads CAWSVGGGGQPQHF. Written as DNA, the CDR3 is TGTGCCTGGAGTGTGGGTGGTGGGGGTCAGCCCCAGCATTTT.

This chain joins TRBV11-1 and TRBJ1-2; no reliable D call. Trimming pared 8 bases from V and 6 bases from J, leaving 19 bases between. Germline V gene data show CDR1 as SGHAT and CDR2 as FQDESV (reference sequence). This CDR3 has 14 residues. The CDR3 bases are TGTGCCAGCGCACCCCTCGGGCCCCGGAATGGCTACACCTTC. Its translation is CASAPLGPRNGYTF.

This clonotype was found many times. The chain carries TRBV6-4 and TRBJ2-1; 10 nucleotides match TRBD2. With 4 bases clipped from V and 7 bases from J, the junction kept 7 bases outside the gene matches. The V gene's germline CDR1 is MRHNA and CDR2 SNTAGT. The CDR3 contains 15 residues. As DNA, the CDR3 is TGTGCCAGCAGTGGATCTAGCGGGGGCTTTAATGAGCAGTTCTTC. Its protein is CASSGSSGGFNEQFF.

The chain has TRBV9 and TRBJ1-5; D is unclear. Germline V gene sequence: CDR1 SGDLS, CDR2 YYNGEE. The length of the CDR3 is 10 residues. Deletions cut 7 bases from V and 5 bases from J, with 4 bases between. The CDR3: CASGDQPQHF. CDR3 sequence (DNA): TGTGCCAGCGGGGATCAGCCCCAGCATTTT.

This clonotype was seen only a few times. The rearrangement uses TRBV20-1 and TRBJ1-5, with D maybe TRBD1 (6 bases). Germline V gives CDR1 DFQATT, CDR2 SNEGSKA (reference sequence). V lost 2 bases and J 6 bases, leaving 8 bases between the germline ends. The CDR3 loop spans 12 amino acids. The chain's CDR3 is CSARIGGQPQHF. The CDR3 DNA reads as TGCAGTGCTAGAATAGGGGGTCAGCCCCAGCATTTT.

This clonotype occurred a few times. The chain combines TRBV7-8 with TRBJ2-3; D may be TRBD2 (5 bases). Germline CDR1 SGHVS, CDR2 FQNEAQ. The CDR3 is 14 amino acids. Trimming stripped 7 bases from V and 5 bases from J, with 16 bases between. The chain's CDR3 is CASKTEPAGDTQYF. The CDR3, as DNA: TGTGCCAGCAAGACGGAACCCGCGGGAGATACGCAGTATTTT.

In its sample, this clonotype was seen a few times. The chain is built from TRBV7-2 and TRBJ2-1; D is unresolved. The ends were cut back, 2 bases at V and 4 bases at J, with 9 bases in the middle. Germline CDR1 is SGHTA and CDR2 is FQGNSA. CDR3 length: 14 amino acids. DNA for the CDR3: TGTGCCAGCAGCTTAACGGCGCAGTACAATGAGCAGTTCTTC. This codes for CASSLTAQYNEQFF.

V usage is TRBV4-3 and J usage is TRBJ1-1, with a possible D match to TRBD1 (5 bases). Deletions cut 0 bases from V and 0 bases from J, with 11 bases between. Germline CDR1 LGHNA, CDR2 YSLEER. CDR3 size: 16 residues. The CDR3 loop is CASSQDEGTMNTEAFF. CDR3 nucleotide sequence: TGCGCCAGCAGCCAAGATGAAGGGACCATGAACACTGAAGCTTTCTTT.

V gene TRBV3-1 combines with J gene TRBJ2-7; TRBD2 matches 14 bases. Germline trimming cut 2 bases from V and 4 bases from J; bases unmatched to any gene: 7. The CDR3 runs 17 residues. Germline loops: CDR1 LGHDT, CDR2 YNNKEL (reference sequence). The CDR3 spells CASSQPTTSGRGYEQYF. The DNA for the CDR3 is TGTGCCAGCAGCCAACCTACGACTAGCGGGAGGGGGTACGAGCAGTACTTC.

In this sample, this clonotype turned up a few times. The chain links TRBV9 to TRBJ2-7; D could derive from TRBD1 or TRBD2 (5 bases each). This CDR3 has 15 residues. The germline V gene has CDR1 SGDLS and CDR2 YYNGEE. The V and J ends lost 2 bases and 0 bases respectively, with 12 bases between them. As DNA, the CDR3 is TGTGCCAGCAGCGTTGGGGGATTCGGCTCCTACGAGCAGTACTTC. Translated, it gives CASSVGGFGSYEQYF.

This sequence joins TRBV7-2 and TRBJ2-7, with 8 nucleotides matching TRBD1. Unmatched junction bases numbered 9, after V lost 4 bases and J lost 7 bases. The germline V gene has CDR1 SGHTA and CDR2 FQGNSA. The CDR3 runs to 14 residues. The CDR3 sequence is CASSSQGASREQYF. Here the CDR3 DNA reads TGTGCCAGCAGCTCTCAGGGGGCCAGTCGAGAGCAGTACTTC. The whole variable domain, filled in from reference TRBV7-2 and TRBJ2-7, reads GAGVSQSPSNKVTEKGKDVELRCDPISGHTALYWYRQSLGQGLEFLIYFQGNSAPDKSGLPSDRFSAERTGGSVSTLTIQRTQQEDSAVYLCASSSQGASREQYFGPGTRLTVT.

This clonotype has a handful of counts. This chain connects TRBV5-1 to TRBJ2-2; D is undetermined. Between the trimmed V and J ends, which lost 0 bases and 7 bases, there was a span of 4 bases. The CDR3 length is 12 residues. CDR1 SGHRS and CDR2 YFSETQ come from the germline V gene. The CDR3 protein is CASSLVRGELFF. Written as DNA, the CDR3 is TGCGCCAGCAGCTTGGTCCGCGGGGAGCTGTTTTTT.

The chain employs TRBV6-6 and TRBJ1-2, with 7 bases fitting TRBD1. V was clipped by 7 bases and J by 3 bases; unmatched bases: 8. The CDR3 has 14 amino acids. The germline V gene has CDR1 MNHNY and CDR2 SVGAGI (reference sequence). The CDR3 region is CASISTGVYYGYTF. CDR3 sequence (DNA): TGTGCCAGCATCTCAACAGGGGTTTACTATGGCTACACCTTC.